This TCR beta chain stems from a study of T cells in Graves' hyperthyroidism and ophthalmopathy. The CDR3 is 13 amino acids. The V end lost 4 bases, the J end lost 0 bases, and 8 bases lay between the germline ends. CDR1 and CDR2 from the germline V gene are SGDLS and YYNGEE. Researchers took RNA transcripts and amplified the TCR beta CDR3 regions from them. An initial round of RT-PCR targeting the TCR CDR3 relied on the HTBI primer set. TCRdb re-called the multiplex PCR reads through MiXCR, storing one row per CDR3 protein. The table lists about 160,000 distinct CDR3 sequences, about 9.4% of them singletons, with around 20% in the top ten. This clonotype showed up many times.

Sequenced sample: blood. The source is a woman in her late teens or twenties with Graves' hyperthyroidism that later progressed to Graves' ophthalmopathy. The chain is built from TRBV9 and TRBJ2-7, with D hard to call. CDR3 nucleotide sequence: TGTGCCAGCAGCAGCTCGAGCTCCTACGAGCAGTACTTC. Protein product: CASSSSSSYEQYF.